A single TCR beta chain is shown here with its context. These data belong to a study of circulating and synovial CD4+ cells in juvenile arthritis. The repertoire was sequenced with immunoSEQ multiplex PCR; TCRdb's copy has only in-frame clones and lacks some. In the table there are about 32,000 clones, roughly 96% of which are singletons. From germline, CDR1 is SEHNR and CDR2 FQNEAQ (reference sequence). The CDR3 covers 16 residues. Trimming shortened V by 8 bases and J by 4 bases, and 23 bases separated the two germline ends. Material for sequencing was CD4+ T cells from blood. This TCR came from a human donor with juvenile idiopathic arthritis. The chain recombines TRBV7-9 with TRBJ1-1; D is possibly TRBD1 (5 bases). Here the CDR3 reads CASRRNQGPGGTEAFF. The CDR3 DNA reads TGTGCCAGCCGGCGGAATCAGGGCCCCGGGGGCACTGAAGCTTTCTTT.